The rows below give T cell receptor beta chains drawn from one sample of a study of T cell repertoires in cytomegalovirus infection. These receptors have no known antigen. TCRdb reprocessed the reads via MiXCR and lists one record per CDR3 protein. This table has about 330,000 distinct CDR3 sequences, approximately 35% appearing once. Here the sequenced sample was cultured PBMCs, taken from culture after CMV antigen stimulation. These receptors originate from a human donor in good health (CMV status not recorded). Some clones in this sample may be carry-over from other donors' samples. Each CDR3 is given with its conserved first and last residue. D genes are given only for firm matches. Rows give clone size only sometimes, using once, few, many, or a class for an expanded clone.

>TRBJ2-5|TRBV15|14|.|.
TGTGCCACCAGCAGAGATCTGACTCAAGAGACCCAGTACTTC
CATSRDLTQETQYF
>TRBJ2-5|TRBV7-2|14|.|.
TGTGCCAGCAGCTTAGGGGATTATACGGAGACCCAGTACTTC
CASSLGDYTETQYF
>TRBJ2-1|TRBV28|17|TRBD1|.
TGTGCCAGCAGTTTACTGTGGGGACAGGGATTAGAAAATGAGCAGTTCTTC
CASSLLWGQGLENEQFF
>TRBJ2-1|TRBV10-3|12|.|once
TGTGCCATCAGTGACGGCCGCGAGGCCAAGCTCTTC
CAISDGREAKLF
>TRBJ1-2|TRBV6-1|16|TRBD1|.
TGTGCCAGCAGGACGGGGACAGGGAGTTATCTTTGGGGCTACACCTTC
CASRTGTGSYLWGYTF
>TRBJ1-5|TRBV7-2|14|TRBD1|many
TGTGCCAGCAGCTTCGACAGGGTGGGTCAGCCCCAGCATTTT
CASSFDRVGQPQHF
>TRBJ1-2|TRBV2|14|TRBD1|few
TGTGCCAGCAGCTGGACAGGGGGCATTGGTGGCTACACCTTC
CASSWTGGIGGYTF
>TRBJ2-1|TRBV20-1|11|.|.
TGCAGTGCTGGGGGCCGTAACTACCAGTTCTTC
CSAGGRNYQFF
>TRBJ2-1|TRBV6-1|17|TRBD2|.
TGTGCCAGCAGTCCGTCCCCGAGCGGGAGGGCCGCTCGTGAGCAGTTCTTC
CASSPSPSGRAAREQFF
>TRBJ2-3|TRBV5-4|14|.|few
TGTGCCAGCAGCTGGACCGATAGCACAGATACGCAGTATTTT
CASSWTDSTDTQYF
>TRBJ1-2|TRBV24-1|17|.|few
TGTGCCACCAGTGAGGCCGGGACACCGAATGGTCGTTATGGCTACACCTTC
CATSEAGTPNGRYGYTF
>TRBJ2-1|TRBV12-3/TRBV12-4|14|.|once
TGTGCCAGCAGTTTAAGACAAGAGGGCAATGAGCAGTTCTTC
CASSLRQEGNEQFF
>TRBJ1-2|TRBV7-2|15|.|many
TGTGCCAGCAGCTTAGTCGCCCGCATTAACTATGGCTACACCTTC
CASSLVARINYGYTF
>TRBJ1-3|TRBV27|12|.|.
TGTGCCAGCAGATCCCCTGGAAACACCATATATTTT
CASRSPGNTIYF
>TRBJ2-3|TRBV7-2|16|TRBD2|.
TGTGCCAGCAGCTTAGGGAGCGGGGGTAGCACAGATACGCAGTATTTT
CASSLGSGGSTDTQYF
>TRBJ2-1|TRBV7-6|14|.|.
TGTGCCAGCAGCTTATCCGAGGTCGACAATGAGCAGTTCTTC
CASSLSEVDNEQFF